This TCR beta chain stems from a study of cytotoxic CD8 clonotypes in ibrutinib-treated CLL. In the study overall: Patient counts were around 11 relapsed/refractory, more than 14 treatment-naive and 17 to 18 IGHV unmutated. An average of 255,043 productive templates and about 100,000 productive rearrangements was obtained per sample. Overall study results and limits: At the start, clonality exceeded age-matched healthy donors and followed circulating CD8+ T-cell counts. Treatment saw public clonotypes, which were uncommon, either contract or stay stable.

Repertoires were generated with immunoSEQ multiplex PCR, while TCRdb's copy carries only in-frame clones and drops some. This sample yields about 160,000 clones, of which approximately 80% are seen a single time; roughly 1.9% belongs to the top ten. This clone has only one observation. Its antigen is currently unknown. This receptor was taken from a human donor with chronic lymphocytic leukemia. The source was PBMCs, collected after 12 months of ibrutinib treatment.

The CDR3 here is CASSRIGQGGRRRTQYF. In DNA form, the CDR3 reads TGCGCCAGCAGCCGCATCGGTCAGGGGGGGCGACGCCGTACGCAGTATTTT. The chain recombines TRBV4-1 with TRBJ2-3; the D gene could be TRBD1 or TRBD2 (7 bases each). The CDR3 runs to 17 residues. Germline values: CDR1 MGHRA, CDR2 YSYEKL. The germline V and J ends were trimmed by 4 bases and 8 bases, with 25 bases remaining between them.